Listed here is a single T cell receptor beta chain. Compared with germline, one end of the junction differs, possibly owing to a read error. This sample stems from a study of prognosis after radiotherapy for stage I lung cancer. CDR3 size: 15 residues. Amplicons of TCR beta CDR3 were generated from genomic DNA by two-round multiplex PCR. Amplification in first-round PCR relied on primers specific to each TRBV and TRBJ gene. Universal primers were used in the second round of PCR. TCRdb processed the multiplex PCR reads anew with MiXCR; each CDR3 protein has one entry. The sample lists roughly 24,000 distinct CDR3 sequences, around two fifths occurring once.

Sequences were derived from PBMCs, sampled before or after stereotactic body radiation therapy (not recorded which). The sequence was collected from a donor aged 50 or older with non-small cell lung cancer. The chain is built from TRBV12-3 or TRBV12-4 and TRBJ2-2; D unresolved. Written as DNA, the CDR3 is TGTTCCAGCAGAGCTAGTGGGTTTAACACCGGGGAGCTGTTTTTT. Translation: CSSRASGFNTGELFF.